These 4 T cell receptor beta chains share one sample of origin, sequenced in a study of shared clonotypes between healthy human individuals. CD45RO-negative CD8 cells positively selected for CCR7 made up the naive population, which excluded terminally differentiated effector memory CD45RA+ cells. Only in-frame clones appear in the TCRdb table, and some are missing; sequencing was by immunoSEQ multiplex PCR. The sample lists about 2.1 million clones, about 93% occurring once. The sequenced sample consisted of naive CD8+ T cells from PBMCs. Receptors were obtained from a man aged 18 to 30 in good health. Some clones in this sample may be carry-over from other donors' samples.

The V and J genes are TRBV9 and TRBJ2-1, with D unresolved. The CDR3 sequence is 11 residues long. The germline V gene has CDR1 SGDLS and CDR2 YYNGEE. V was shortened by 6 bases and J by 9 bases, with 10 bases between the two germline ends. The CDR3 here is CASTNSGEQFF. Written as DNA, the CDR3 is TGTGCCAGCACGAACTCGGGTGAGCAGTTCTTC. The full variable domain, completed using reference TRBV9 and TRBJ2-1, is DSGVTQTPKHLITATGQRVTLRCSPRSGDLSVYWYQQSLDQGLQFLIQYYNGEERAKGNILERFSAQQFPDLHSELNLSSLELGDSALYFCASTNSGEQFFGPGTRLTVL.

V usage is TRBV4-1 and J usage is TRBJ1-1; tentatively, D is TRBD1 (6 bases). V lost 0 bases to trimming and J lost 1 base, with 9 bases between them. Germline assignment: CDR1 MGHRA and CDR2 YSYEKL. This CDR3 comprises 15 residues. The CDR3 loop is CASSQDGGQNTEAFF. The CDR3 DNA is TGCGCCAGCAGCCAAGACGGGGGACAGAACACTGAAGCTTTCTTT.

V is TRBV7-2 and J is TRBJ1-3; no clear D gene. CDR1 and CDR2 (germline): SGHTA, FQGNSA. The CDR3 loop spans 16 amino acids. Trimming removed 0 bases from V and 0 bases from J, with 9 bases in between. The CDR3 reads CASSLARAFSGNTIYF. The CDR3 region has the DNA TGTGCCAGCAGCTTAGCAAGGGCCTTCTCTGGAAACACCATATATTTT.

This chain links TRBV25-1 with TRBJ1-1, with D maybe TRBD1 (5 bases). CDR1 is MGHDK, CDR2 SYGVNS, per germline. The CDR3 has 14 amino acids. V lost 1 base, J lost 7 bases, and 13 bases lay in between. The chain's CDR3 is CASSEFDSNFEAFF. The CDR3 DNA is TGTGCCAGCAGTGAATTCGACAGCAATTTTGAAGCTTTCTTT.